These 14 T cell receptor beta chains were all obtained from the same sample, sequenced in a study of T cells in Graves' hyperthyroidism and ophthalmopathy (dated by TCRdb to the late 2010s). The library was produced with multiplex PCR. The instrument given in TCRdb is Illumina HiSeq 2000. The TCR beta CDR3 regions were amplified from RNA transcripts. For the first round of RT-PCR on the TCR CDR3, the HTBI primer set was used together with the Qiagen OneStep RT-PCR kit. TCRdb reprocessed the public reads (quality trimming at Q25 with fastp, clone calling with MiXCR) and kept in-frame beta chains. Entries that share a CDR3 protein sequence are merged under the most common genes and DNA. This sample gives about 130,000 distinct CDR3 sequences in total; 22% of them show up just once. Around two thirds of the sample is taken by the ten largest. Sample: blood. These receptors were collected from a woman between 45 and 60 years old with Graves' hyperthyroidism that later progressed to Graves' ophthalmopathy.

CDR3 loop: CASTRAGQGHGYTF. CDR3 bases: TGTGCCAGCACCCGAGCGGGACAGGGTCATGGCTACACCTTC. V gene TRBV7-9 combines with J gene TRBJ1-2; TRBD1 agrees at 9 bases. V was pared by 7 bases and J by 6 bases, with 9 bases of the junction left unmatched. CDR1 and CDR2 (germline): SEHNR, FQNEAQ (reference sequence). This CDR3 comprises 14 residues.

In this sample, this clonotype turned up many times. The CDR3 coding sequence is TGTGCCAGCAGTTTATCGACCGGGACTCTAGCCAAAAACATTCAGTACTTC. This sequence encodes CASSLSTGTLAKNIQYF. V usage is TRBV28 and J usage is TRBJ2-4, with D possibly being TRBD2 (6 bases). There are 17 residues in the CDR3. The germline V gene encodes CDR1 MDHEN and CDR2 SYDVKM. V dropped 1 base and J dropped 0 bases, with 13 bases sitting between them. The full variable domain, rest sourced from reference TRBV28 and TRBJ2-4, is DVKVTQSSRYLVKRTGEKVFLECVQDMDHENMFWYRQDPGLGLRLIYFSYDVKMKEKGDIPEGYSVSREKKERFSLILESASTNQTSMYLCASSLSTGTLAKNIQYFGAGTRLSVL.

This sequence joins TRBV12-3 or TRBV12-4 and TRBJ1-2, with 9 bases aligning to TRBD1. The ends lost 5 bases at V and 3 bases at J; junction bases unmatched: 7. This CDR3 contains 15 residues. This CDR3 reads CASSTPGQGYYGYTF. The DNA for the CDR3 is TGTGCCAGCAGTACACCGGGACAGGGTTACTATGGCTACACCTTC.

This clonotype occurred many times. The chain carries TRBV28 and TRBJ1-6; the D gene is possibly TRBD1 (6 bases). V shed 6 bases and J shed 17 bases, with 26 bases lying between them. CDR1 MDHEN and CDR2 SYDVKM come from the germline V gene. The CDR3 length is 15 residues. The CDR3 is CASSQGRDRQGRIHF. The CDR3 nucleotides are TGTGCCAGCAGCCAGGGGCGGGACCGCCAGGGGAGAATCCACTTT.

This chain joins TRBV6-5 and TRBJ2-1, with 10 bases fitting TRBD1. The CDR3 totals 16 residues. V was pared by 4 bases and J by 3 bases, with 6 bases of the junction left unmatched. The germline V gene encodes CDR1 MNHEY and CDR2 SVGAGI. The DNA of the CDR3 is TGTGCCAGCAGTTTCCGACAGGGGGCAGGCTACAATGAGCAGTTCTTC. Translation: CASSFRQGAGYNEQFF.

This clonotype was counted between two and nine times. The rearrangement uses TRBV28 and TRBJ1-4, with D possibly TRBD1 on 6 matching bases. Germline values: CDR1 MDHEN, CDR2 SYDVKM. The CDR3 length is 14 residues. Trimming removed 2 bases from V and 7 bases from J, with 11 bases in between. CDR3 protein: CASSLPGQIEKLFF. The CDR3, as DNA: TGTGCCAGCAGTTTACCCGGACAGATTGAAAAACTGTTTTTT.

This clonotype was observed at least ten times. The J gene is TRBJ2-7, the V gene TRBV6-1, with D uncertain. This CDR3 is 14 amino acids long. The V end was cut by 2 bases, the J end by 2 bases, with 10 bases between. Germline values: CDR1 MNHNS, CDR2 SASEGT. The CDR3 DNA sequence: TGTGCCAGCAGTGAATTTGGCGGACCCTACGAGCAGTACTTC. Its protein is CASSEFGGPYEQYF.

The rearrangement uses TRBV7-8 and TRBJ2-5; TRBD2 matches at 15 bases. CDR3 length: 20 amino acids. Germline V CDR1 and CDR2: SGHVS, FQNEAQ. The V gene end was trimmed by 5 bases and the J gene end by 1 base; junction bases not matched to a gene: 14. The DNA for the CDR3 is TGTGCCAGCAGCGCGGGGACCGGGACTAGCGGGGGGTTGCCCCAAGAGACCCAGTACTTC. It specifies CASSAGTGTSGGLPQETQYF.

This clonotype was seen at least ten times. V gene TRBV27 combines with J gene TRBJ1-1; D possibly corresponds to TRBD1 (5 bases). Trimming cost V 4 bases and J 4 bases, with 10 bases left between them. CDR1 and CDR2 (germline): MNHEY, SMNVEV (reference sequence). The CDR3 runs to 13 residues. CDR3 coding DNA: TGTGCCAGCAGTTCCGCAGGGAGCACTGAAGCTTTCTTT. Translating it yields CASSSAGSTEAFF.

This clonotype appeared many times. The CDR3 here is CSALGQGANSPLHF. The CDR3 bases are TGCAGTGCCCTTGGACAGGGGGCTAATTCACCCCTCCACTTT. The genes are TRBV20-1 and TRBJ1-6, with 11 positions matching TRBD1. The CDR3 runs to 14 residues. The germline gives CDR1 DFQATT, CDR2 SNEGSKA (reference sequence). The trim removed 6 bases at V and 6 bases at J, leaving 4 bases unmatched.

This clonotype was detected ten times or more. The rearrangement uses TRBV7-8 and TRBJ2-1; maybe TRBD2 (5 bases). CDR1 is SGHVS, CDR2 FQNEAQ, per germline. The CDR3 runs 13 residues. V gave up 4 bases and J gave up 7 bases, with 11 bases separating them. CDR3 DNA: TGTGCCAGCAGCTCCGGGAAGAAGAATGAGCAGTTCTTC. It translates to CASSSGKKNEQFF.

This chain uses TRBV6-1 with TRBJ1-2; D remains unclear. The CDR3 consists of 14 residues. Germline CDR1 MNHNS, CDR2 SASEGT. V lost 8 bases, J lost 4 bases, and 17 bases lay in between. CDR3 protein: CASQTRGLSYGYTF. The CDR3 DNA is TGTGCCAGCCAAACCCGGGGATTAAGCTATGGCTACACCTTC.

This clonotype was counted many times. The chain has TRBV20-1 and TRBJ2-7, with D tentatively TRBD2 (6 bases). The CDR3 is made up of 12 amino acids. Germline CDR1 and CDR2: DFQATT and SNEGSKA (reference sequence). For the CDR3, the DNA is TGCATCACCGGGGGATTACCCTACGAGCAGTACTTC. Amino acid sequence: CITGGLPYEQYF.

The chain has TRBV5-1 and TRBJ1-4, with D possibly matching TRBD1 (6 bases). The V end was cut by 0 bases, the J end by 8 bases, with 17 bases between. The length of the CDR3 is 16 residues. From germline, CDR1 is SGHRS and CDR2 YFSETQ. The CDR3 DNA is TGCGCCAGCAGCTTGGATTTACAGGGCCTTCCGGAAAAACTGTTTTTT. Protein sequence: CASSLDLQGLPEKLFF.